The clone carrying this TCR beta chain was observed many times. What it binds is not known. The data were obtained in a study of CD8 T cells in ankylosing spondylitis. Study-wide findings and caveats: The authors found the disease-linked clones to be CD8+ and relatively rare in peripheral blood. Enrichment of disease-linked clones was reportedly significant in matched ankylosing spondylitis synovial fluid. Past studies reported some motif variants in reactive arthritis synovial fluid and blood. Within ankylosing spondylitis blood, a TCR beta motif made up of under 10 highly homologous variants appeared to be characteristic.

The germline V gene encodes CDR1 LGHNA and CDR2 YNFKEQ. This CDR3 has 12 residues. Trimming cost V 2 bases and J 7 bases, with 6 bases left between them. Quantitative molecular-barcoded 5'-RACE generated the TCR beta libraries. TCRdb processed the 5' RACE reads anew with MiXCR; each CDR3 protein has one entry. Among around 430,000 distinct CDR3 sequences listed, under 20% were seen once. The TCR was taken from a male donor with ankylosing spondylitis. The chain combines TRBV4-2 with TRBJ2-1, with D possibly TRBD1 on 6 matching bases. The sequencing input was blood, either unsorted or a sorted T cell fraction (not recorded which). The CDR3 loop reads CASSQQGNEQFF. CDR3 nucleotides: TGTGCCAGCAGCCAACAGGGGAATGAGCAGTTCTTC.